The 27 T cell receptor beta chains below come from one sample, sequenced in a study of cytomegalovirus exposure and HLA in healthy donors. Primers included in the PCR were 60 Vbeta and 13 Jbeta primers. The protocol was immunoSEQ multiplex PCR, while the TCRdb copy is restricted to in-frame clones and leaves out a portion. The sample holds 90,000 to 120,000 clones, 65% to 80% seen once. The sequenced sample consisted of PBMCs. The receptors were gathered from a woman in her fifties or sixties in good health and CMV-seropositive.

This chain links TRBV27 with TRBJ2-2; D is perhaps TRBD2 (6 bases). The CDR3 runs to 16 residues. Germline V gives CDR1 MNHEY, CDR2 SMNVEV (reference sequence). V lost 7 bases and J lost 5, with 20 bases in between. The CDR3 coding sequence is TGTGCCAGCAAGGGGAGATCGAAGGGGAGGACCGGGGAGCTGTTTTTT. Amino acids: CASKGRSKGRTGELFF.

The chain joins TRBV29-1 to TRBJ2-3; TRBD2 agrees at 9 bases. Germline loops: CDR1 SQVTM, CDR2 ANQGSEA. After removal of 4 bases from V and 1 base from J, the junction contained 3 bases not matched to a gene. The CDR3 extends over 14 amino acids. CDR3 in DNA: TGCAGCGTTGGACCTAGCGGGGGCACAGATACGCAGTATTTT. This sequence encodes CSVGPSGGTDTQYF.

The gene calls are TRBV5-5 and TRBJ1-5; no reliable D call. Germline V gene data show CDR1 as SGHKS and CDR2 as YYEKEE (reference sequence). The CDR3 is 17 amino acids. The ends were cut back, 4 bases at V and 3 bases at J, with 20 bases in the middle. CDR3 protein: CASSPEYGFGINQPQHF. Here the CDR3 DNA reads TGTGCCAGCAGCCCCGAGTACGGCTTCGGGATCAATCAGCCCCAGCATTTT.

The V call is TRBV6-7, the J call TRBJ2-1; possibly TRBD2 for D (5 bases). TRBV6-7 is an ORF for which the function is uncertain. The CDR3 is made up of 15 amino acids. Trimming removed 2 bases at V and 9 bases at J, with 17 bases between. The CDR3 loop reads CASSYTPSPGSEQFF. In nucleotides, the CDR3 is TGTGCCAGCAGTTACACGCCTAGCCCTGGCTCTGAGCAGTTCTTC.

Of note for this clone: A read error may account for a junction end that differs from germline. The chain couples TRBV7-9 to TRBJ1-5, with 11 bases fitting TRBD1. The CDR3 runs 17 residues. Germline CDR1 is SEHNR and CDR2 is FQNEAQ (reference sequence). The CDR3: CSSSLGTRGTGGEPQHF. Here the CDR3 DNA reads TGTTCCAGCAGCTTGGGTACTCGGGGGACAGGGGGAGAGCCCCAGCATTTT.

The sample holds one count of this clone. The chain is built from TRBV19 and TRBJ1-1, with no clear D. With 11 bases removed from V and 2 bases from J, the gap between germline ends came to 15 bases. The CDR3 covers 13 residues. Germline lookup yields CDR1 LNHDA and CDR2 SQIVND (reference sequence). CDR3 sequence: CASRLGDNTEAFF. DNA of the CDR3: TGTGCCTCCCGCCTCGGGGATAACACTGAAGCTTTCTTT.

This rearrangement joins TRBV30 to TRBJ1-5; D ambiguous. Between the trimmed V and J ends, which lost 2 bases and 5 bases, there was a span of 13 bases. This CDR3 has 14 amino acids. The germline gives CDR1 GTSNPN, CDR2 SVGIG (reference sequence). CDR3 region: CAWSTQVIDQPQHF. The CDR3 DNA sequence: TGTGCCTGGAGTACCCAGGTCATCGATCAGCCCCAGCATTTT.

A remark on this clone: The germline gene is not matched at one end of the junction; a read error may be the cause. This chain links TRBV5-1 with TRBJ1-2, with D possibly TRBD1 on 6 matching bases. This CDR3 is 13 amino acids long. The germline gives CDR1 SGHRS, CDR2 YFSETQ. The CDR3 here is CASSYDRSYVYTF. In DNA form, the CDR3 reads TGCGCCAGCAGCTACGACAGGAGCTATGTCTACACCTTC.

This clone appeared a single time. The genes are TRBV2 and TRBJ1-2; 9 bases fit TRBD1. Germline CDR1 and CDR2: SNHLY and FYNNEI. After removal of 3 bases from V and 8 bases from J, the junction contained 13 bases not matched to a gene. The CDR3 has 16 residues. CDR3 sequence (DNA): TGTGCCAGCAGTGATACCCTCGGACAGGGGATAAACGGCTACACCTTC. It yields the protein CASSDTLGQGINGYTF.

The gene calls are TRBV14 and TRBJ2-1, with TRBD1 identical over 9 bases. CDR3 length: 14 amino acids. After removal of 2 bases from V and 7 bases from J, the junction contained 3 bases not matched to a gene. The germline CDR1 and CDR2 sequences are SGHDN and FVKESK. The CDR3 nucleotides are TGTGCCAGCAGCCAATGGACAGGGGTAAATGAGCAGTTCTTC. Translation: CASSQWTGVNEQFF.

The V and J genes are TRBV2 and TRBJ2-2; D perhaps matches TRBD1 (6 bases). Per the germline V gene, CDR1 is SNHLY and CDR2 is FYNNEI. Trimming removed 7 bases at V and 3 bases at J, with 6 bases between. The CDR3 covers 12 residues. Here the CDR3 reads CASTGDTGELFF. The CDR3 nucleotides read TGTGCCAGCACAGGGGACACCGGGGAGCTGTTTTTT.

This rearrangement joins TRBV7-9 to TRBJ2-5; possibly TRBD1 for D (6 bases). The V end was cut by 4 bases, the J end by 1 base, with 10 bases between. CDR3 size: 14 residues. Germline assignment: CDR1 SEHNR and CDR2 FQNEAQ (reference sequence). The CDR3 DNA reads as TGTGCCAGCAGCTCCACAGGGCTCCAAGAGACCCAGTACTTC. Protein product: CASSSTGLQETQYF.

Here the CDR3 DNA reads TGTGCCAGTAGTACGGGGACAGGGGCAGGTGAAAAACTGTTTTTT. Its translation is CASSTGTGAGEKLFF. V and J are TRBV19 and TRBJ1-4, with 10 bases that match TRBD1. V dropped 4 bases and J dropped 7; count of bases not matched to a gene: 6. CDR1 and CDR2 from the germline V gene are LNHDA and SQIVND (reference sequence). The CDR3 extends over 15 amino acids.

The CDR3 bases are TGTGCCAGCAGCGTGGGAGGTTTGGGGTACGAGCAGTACTTC. Protein sequence: CASSVGGLGYEQYF. V gene TRBV25-1 combines with J gene TRBJ2-7, with D possibly matching TRBD2 (6 bases). The V end was cut by 6 bases, the J end by 4 bases, with 16 bases between. The CDR3 runs 14 residues. The germline CDR1 and CDR2 sequences are MGHDK and SYGVNS.

The V and J genes are TRBV28 and TRBJ2-1; D is unclear. The CDR3 length is 13 residues. The germline CDR1 and CDR2 sequences are MDHEN and SYDVKM. Trimming left V 5 bases short and J 4 bases short, with 9 bases between. For the CDR3, the DNA is TGTGCCAGCAGTCCGACGGGTTACAATGAGCAGTTCTTC. Amino acid sequence: CASSPTGYNEQFF.

The chain has TRBV7-3 and TRBJ2-5; 7 bases are a match to TRBD1. The DNA end favors TRBJ2-7, so the J call may be wrong. Looked up from germline, CDR1 is SGHTA and CDR2 is FQGTGA. This CDR3 contains 15 residues. The DNA for the CDR3 is TGTGCCAGCAGCCCAGAAAGACAGGGTAGGTACGAGCAGTACTTC. The encoded protein is CASSPERQGRYEQYF.

The CDR3 DNA reads as TGTGCCTGGAGTGTACTCGGGGGTCGTCAGCCCCAGCATTTT. Its protein product is CAWSVLGGRQPQHF. This chain links TRBV30 with TRBJ1-5; TRBD1 might be the D (5 bases). The CDR3 extends over 14 amino acids. The V and J ends lost 0 bases and 6 bases respectively, with 12 bases between them. The germline V gene has CDR1 GTSNPN and CDR2 SVGIG (reference sequence).

About this clone itself: Other DNA sequences within the sample encode an identical CDR3. This chain joins TRBV10-3 and TRBJ1-1; the D is unclear. Germline CDR1 and CDR2: ENHRY and SYGVKD. The CDR3 sequence is 12 residues long. Between the trimmed V and J ends, which lost 6 bases and 3 bases, there was a span of 8 bases. The CDR3 protein is CAISREHTEAFF. In nucleotides, the CDR3 is TGTGCCATCAGCCGGGAGCACACTGAAGCTTTCTTT.

The chain's CDR3 is CAWTGDRGQGYTF. CDR3 nucleotides: TGTGCCTGGACGGGGGACAGGGGCCAGGGCTACACCTTC. The chain employs TRBV30 and TRBJ1-2; TRBD1 aligns across 10 bases. Germline-derived CDR1 and CDR2 are GTSNPN and SVGIG (reference sequence). With V trimmed by 4 bases and J by 8 bases, 7 bases remained unmatched. This CDR3 has 13 residues. Supplemented by reference TRBV30 and TRBJ1-2, the full variable domain reads SQTIHQWPATLVQPVGSPLSLECTVEGTSNPNLYWYRQAAGRGLQLLFYSVGIGQISSEVPQNLSASRPQDRQFILSSKKLLLSDSGFYLCAWTGDRGQGYTFGSGTRLTVV.

The chain combines TRBV7-3 with TRBJ2-1; 11 bases fit TRBD2. Germline V gives CDR1 SGHTA, CDR2 FQGTGA. The CDR3 is 15 residues long. Unmatched junction bases numbered 6, after V lost 1 base and J lost 10 bases. For the CDR3, the DNA is TGTGCCAGCAGCTTAATAGCGGGAGGGCCCCAAGAGCAGTTCTTC. Its translation is CASSLIAGGPQEQFF.

This chain connects TRBV5-1 to TRBJ2-7; D might be TRBD1 (6 bases). V was pared by 1 base and J by 5 bases, with 10 bases between. The CDR3 has 13 residues. Germline CDR1 and CDR2: SGHRS and YFSETQ. Here the CDR3 reads CASSLQQGNEQYF. The CDR3 region has the DNA TGCGCCAGCAGCTTGCAACAGGGTAACGAGCAGTACTTC.

The rearrangement uses TRBV7-9 and TRBJ2-3; 7 bases are shared with TRBD2. The length of the CDR3 is 15 residues. The junction had 11 bases not matched to a gene; V was cut back by 5 bases and J by 6 bases. Germline V gene data show CDR1 as SEHNR and CDR2 as FQNEAQ (reference sequence). DNA of the CDR3: TGTGCCAGCAGCGGAAAACTAGCGAAGAGTGATACGCAGTATTTT. It is translated as CASSGKLAKSDTQYF.

The gene calls are TRBV6-6 and TRBJ2-5, with D unclear. CDR3 length: 15 amino acids. Trimming cost V 2 bases and J 1 base, with 11 bases left between them. CDR1 and CDR2 (germline): MNHNY, SVGAGI (reference sequence). CDR3 sequence reads: CASSYGQVIQETQYF. The CDR3 bases are TGTGCCAGCAGTTACGGCCAAGTCATCCAAGAGACCCAGTACTTC.

V is TRBV25-1 and J is TRBJ1-1, with no clear D. V lost 2 bases to trimming and J lost 0 bases, with 13 bases between them. The germline V gene has CDR1 MGHDK and CDR2 SYGVNS. This CDR3 spans 16 amino acids. The CDR3 spells CASSEGRRGMNTEAFF. The CDR3 DNA is TGTGCCAGCAGTGAAGGTCGACGGGGAATGAACACTGAAGCTTTCTTT.

This clone has just one count. The chain couples TRBV19 to TRBJ1-2, with a tentative D call TRBD1 (6 bases). Germline V lookup: CDR1 LNHDA, CDR2 SQIVND (reference sequence). The CDR3 covers 12 residues. The germline V and J ends were trimmed by 8 bases and 8 bases, with 15 bases remaining between them. CDR3 sequence (DNA): TGTGCCAGTTCCGAGGGACACTGGGGCTACACCTTC. This sequence encodes CASSEGHWGYTF.

This clone has just one count. The gene calls are TRBV5-6 and TRBJ2-5, with TRBD2 identical over 10 bases. Germline lookup yields CDR1 SGHDT and CDR2 YYEEEE. The V gene end was trimmed by 2 bases and the J gene end by 1 base; junction bases not matched to a gene: 2. CDR3 length: 15 amino acids. CDR3 in DNA: TGTGCCAGCAGCTTACGGACTAGCGGCCAAGAGACCCAGTACTTC. Protein sequence: CASSLRTSGQETQYF.

The V gene is TRBV6-1, the J gene TRBJ2-7; D is undetermined. This CDR3 is 14 amino acids long. With 5 bases removed from V and 5 bases from J, the gap between germline ends came to 16 bases. CDR1 and CDR2 from the germline V gene are MNHNS and SASEGT. Here the CDR3 DNA reads TGTGCCAGCAGTCTTGTCTCAAGAGCGAACGAGCAGTACTTC. It specifies CASSLVSRANEQYF.